This T cell receptor (beta chain) was sequenced during a study of TIL therapy for anti-PD-1-resistant metastatic lung cancer. Looking at the study overall: Most patients had lung adenocarcinoma.

Time point meaning: pre-treatment sample, taken before nivolumab and TIL therapy. Sequencing used immunoSEQ v3. The assay was immunoSEQ multiplex PCR, and TCRdb's table has in-frame clones only and misses some. Of tens of thousands of clones listed, around 86% are singletons. This CDR3 comprises 17 residues. Looked up from germline, CDR1 is LGHDT and CDR2 is YNNKEL (reference sequence). V shed 4 bases and J 3 bases; nucleotides not matched to a gene: 9. A few counts support this clone. Sequenced here: blood, sampled at baseline. The chain joins TRBV3-1 (or the pseudogene TRBV3-2) to TRBJ1-6, with TRBD1 matching over 7 bases. This clonotype was obtained from a person between 25 and 79 years old with non-small cell lung cancer. In nucleotides, the CDR3 is TGTGCCAGCAGCCGGGGAACGACAGGGCTCTATAATTCACCCCTCCACTTT. Translating it yields CASSRGTTGLYNSPLHF.